Below, 14 T cell receptor beta chains from the same sample are listed, as sequenced in a study of T cell repertoires in cytomegalovirus infection. TCRdb passed the reads through MiXCR, listing each CDR3 protein once. The data contain approximately 250,000 distinct CDR3 sequences, roughly 20% of them seen just once; the ten biggest clones take up about 18%. The sample taken for sequencing was CD8+ T cells from PBMCs. Source of these receptors: a human donor in good health (CMV status not recorded). Some clones in this sample may be carry-over from other donors' samples.

This clonotype was seen a few times. The rearrangement joins TRBV14 to TRBJ1-1; D is ambiguous. CDR3 length: 17 amino acids. The V gene's germline CDR1 is SGHDN and CDR2 FVKESK. With 1 base removed from V and 5 bases from J, the gap between germline ends came to 20 bases. The CDR3 sequence: CASSQGPSRFSGTEAFF. CDR3 sequence (DNA): TGTGCCAGCAGCCAAGGCCCTTCCCGGTTTTCTGGGACTGAAGCTTTCTTT.

J is TRBJ2-7 and V is TRBV6-1, with a possible D match to TRBD1 (5 bases). The V end was cut by 7 bases, the J end by 3 bases, with 19 bases between. The CDR3 is 15 residues long. Looked up from germline, CDR1 is MNHNS and CDR2 is SASEGT. The CDR3: CASTTNQGSVYEQYF. The DNA of the CDR3 is TGTGCCAGCACAACTAATCAGGGTTCCGTCTACGAGCAGTACTTC.

This clonotype was seen ten or more times. V gene TRBV7-2 combines with J gene TRBJ2-7, with 10 bases aligning to TRBD2. With V trimmed by 0 bases and J by 7 bases, 9 bases remained unmatched. CDR1 is SGHTA and CDR2 is FQGNSA in the germline V gene. This CDR3 region has 16 residues. The CDR3 DNA reads TGTGCCAGCAGCTTAGCGAGGAGCGGGGGGGCCAGGGAGCAGTACTTC. This sequence encodes CASSLARSGGAREQYF.

This clonotype appeared once. The CDR3 end shows no conserved phenylalanine or tryptophan, and so a read error is likely. This chain joins TRBV27 and TRBJ2-1; 7 positions match TRBD1. The CDR3 spans 11 residues. Trimming cost V 11 bases and J 4 bases; bases outside gene matches: 2. Looked up from germline, CDR1 is MNHEY and CDR2 is SMNVEV (reference sequence). The CDR3 region has the DNA TGTGCCGTACAGGGGTACAATGAGCAGTTCTCC. This codes for CAVQGYNEQFS.

The rearrangement joins TRBV6-1 to TRBJ1-1; D gene unclear. The CDR3 spans 15 residues. Trimming removed 6 bases at V and 0 bases at J, with 14 bases between. Per germline, CDR1 MNHNS and CDR2 SASEGT. The CDR3 sequence is CASSPSASLNTEAFF. The CDR3 DNA is TGTGCCAGCAGCCCCTCAGCTTCACTGAACACTGAAGCTTTCTTT.

This clonotype was detected many times. The chain carries TRBV7-8 and TRBJ2-5; 7 nucleotides agree with TRBD1. CDR1 is SGHVS, CDR2 FQNEAQ, per germline. The CDR3 spans 13 residues. Trimming cost V 4 bases and J 5 bases; bases outside gene matches: 4. This CDR3 is CASSSTGWETQYF. The CDR3 coding sequence is TGTGCCAGCAGCTCGACAGGGTGGGAGACCCAGTACTTC.

The chain is built from TRBV2 and TRBJ2-1; 11 bases align to TRBD1. Germline CDR1 reads SNHLY; CDR2 reads FYNNEI. This CDR3 is 16 amino acids long. The J segment lost 6 bases and the V segment lost 4 bases, leaving 8 bases of the junction unmatched. The CDR3 is CASSGAGTGGANEQFF. CDR3 bases: TGTGCCAGCAGTGGAGCCGGGACAGGGGGGGCCAATGAGCAGTTCTTC.

This clonotype was recorded many times. The V call is TRBV7-8, the J call TRBJ1-5; 7 positions agree with TRBD1. J gave up 0 bases and V 0 bases, and 5 bases lay outside the gene matches. The CDR3 runs to 17 residues. Germline lookup yields CDR1 SGHVS and CDR2 FQNEAQ. CDR3 sequence reads: CASSLAGGENSNQPQHF. CDR3 nucleotides: TGTGCCAGCAGCTTAGCAGGGGGCGAGAATAGCAATCAGCCCCAGCATTTT.

V gene TRBV20-1 combines with J gene TRBJ2-5; 13 bases agree with TRBD2. V was pared by 6 bases and J by 5 bases, with 6 bases of the junction left unmatched. The CDR3 sequence is 14 residues long. The germline V gene has CDR1 DFQATT and CDR2 SNEGSKA (reference sequence). As DNA, the CDR3 is TGCAGTGCCCCCACTAGCGGGGGGGCGGAGACCCAGTACTTC. Translated: CSAPTSGGAETQYF.

This clonotype was observed a handful of times. The chain carries TRBV29-1 and TRBJ1-1; D unresolved. The V end lost 5 bases, the J end lost 0 bases, and 13 bases lay between the germline ends. This CDR3 is built from 14 residues. Germline loops: CDR1 SQVTM, CDR2 ANQGSEA. CDR3 in amino acids: CSVTPSGMNTEAFF. CDR3 sequence (DNA): TGCAGCGTTACTCCCTCGGGCATGAACACTGAAGCTTTCTTT.

This chain links TRBV4-2 with TRBJ1-2; 8 nucleotides agree with TRBD1. This CDR3 is built from 14 residues. Germline loops: CDR1 LGHNA, CDR2 YNFKEQ. V shed 1 base, J shed 5 bases, and the junction held 3 bases outside the gene matches. The CDR3 protein is CASSQGQGAYGYTF. The CDR3 region has the DNA TGTGCCAGCAGCCAAGGTCAGGGGGCATATGGCTACACCTTC.

The J gene is TRBJ2-7, the V gene TRBV7-9; TRBD2 aligns across 8 bases. This CDR3 comprises 14 residues. Germline CDR1 and CDR2: SEHNR and FQNEAQ (reference sequence). J lost 0 bases, V lost 5 bases, and 3 bases had no gene match. The CDR3 is CASSPGGYSYEQYF. The CDR3 nucleotides are TGTGCCAGCAGCCCGGGGGGGTACTCCTACGAGCAGTACTTC.

This clonotype was detected a few times. The V and J genes are TRBV5-4 and TRBJ2-2; D might be TRBD1 (6 bases). The CDR3 extends over 15 amino acids. V lost 4 bases and J lost 0, with 10 bases in between. CDR1 and CDR2 (germline): SGHNT, YYREEE (reference sequence). The CDR3 protein is CASSRDNANTGELFF. The CDR3 DNA sequence: TGTGCCAGCAGCCGGGACAACGCGAACACCGGGGAGCTGTTTTTT. The whole variable domain, remainder taken from reference TRBV5-4 and TRBJ2-2, is ETGVTQSPTHLIKTRGQQVTLRCSSQSGHNTVSWYQQALGQGPQFIFQYYREEENGRGNFPPRFSGLQFPNYSSELNVNALELDDSALYLCASSRDNANTGELFFGEGSRLTVL.

The chain employs TRBV5-5 and TRBJ1-5; unclear D gene. With 3 bases removed from V and 3 bases from J, the gap between germline ends came to 13 bases. This CDR3 is 15 amino acids long. Germline CDR1 is SGHKS and CDR2 is YYEKEE (reference sequence). CDR3 amino acids: CASSSSRGSNQPQHF. CDR3 nucleotide sequence: TGTGCCAGCAGCTCCTCTCGCGGTTCCAATCAGCCCCAGCATTTT.